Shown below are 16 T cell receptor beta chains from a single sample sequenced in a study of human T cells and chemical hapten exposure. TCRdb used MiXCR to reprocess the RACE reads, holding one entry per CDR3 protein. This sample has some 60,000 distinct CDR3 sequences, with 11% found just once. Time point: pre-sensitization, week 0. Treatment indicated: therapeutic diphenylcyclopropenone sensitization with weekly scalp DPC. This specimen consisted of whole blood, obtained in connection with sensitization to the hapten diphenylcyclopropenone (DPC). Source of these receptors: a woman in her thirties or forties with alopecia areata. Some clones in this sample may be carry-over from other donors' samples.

The CDR3: CASSLVGTSSYNEQFF. In nucleotides, the CDR3 is TGTGCCAGCAGCTTGGTTGGGACGAGCTCCTACAATGAGCAGTTCTTC. The rearrangement joins TRBV5-6 to TRBJ2-1; either TRBD1 or TRBD2 may fit D (5 bases each). From germline, CDR1 is SGHDT and CDR2 YYEEEE. The germline V and J ends were trimmed by 0 bases and 0 bases, with 10 bases remaining between them. The CDR3 has 16 residues.

The CDR3 loop reads CASTERGRINTGELFF. CDR3 DNA: TGTGCCAGCACCGAGAGGGGGAGAATAAACACCGGGGAGCTGTTTTTT. The J gene is TRBJ2-2, the V gene TRBV6-6, with D maybe TRBD1 (6 bases). V was clipped by 7 bases and J by 2 bases, with 17 bases between them. Germline assignment: CDR1 MNHNY and CDR2 SVGAGI (reference sequence). CDR3 length: 16 amino acids.

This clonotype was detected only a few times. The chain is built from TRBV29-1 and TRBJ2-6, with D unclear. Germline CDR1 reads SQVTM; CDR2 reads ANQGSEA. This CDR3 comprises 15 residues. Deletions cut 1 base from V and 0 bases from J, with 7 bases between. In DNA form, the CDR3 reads TGCAGCGTTGAAGCAGAAGGCTCTGGGGCCAACGTCCTGACTTTC. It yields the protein CSVEAEGSGANVLTF. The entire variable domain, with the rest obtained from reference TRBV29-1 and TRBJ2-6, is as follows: SAVISQKPSRDICQRGTSLTIQCQVDSQVTMMFWYRQQPGQSLTLIATANQGSEATYESGFVIDKFPISRPNLTFSTLTVSNMSPEDSSIYLCSVEAEGSGANVLTFGAGSRLTVL.

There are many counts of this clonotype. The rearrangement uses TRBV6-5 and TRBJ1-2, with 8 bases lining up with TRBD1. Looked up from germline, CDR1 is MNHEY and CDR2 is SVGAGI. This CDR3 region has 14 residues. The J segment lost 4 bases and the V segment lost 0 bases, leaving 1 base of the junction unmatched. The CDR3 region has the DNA TGTGCCAGCAGTTACTCCGACAGGGGCTATGGCTACACCTTC. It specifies CASSYSDRGYGYTF.

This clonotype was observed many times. The CDR3 loop is CASRQANTEAFF. The CDR3 DNA reads TGTGCCAGCAGACAGGCGAACACTGAAGCTTTCTTT. This sequence joins TRBV2 and TRBJ1-1; D perhaps matches TRBD1 (5 bases). V lost 6 bases and J lost 1, with 6 bases in between. Per germline, CDR1 SNHLY and CDR2 FYNNEI. This CDR3 has 12 residues.

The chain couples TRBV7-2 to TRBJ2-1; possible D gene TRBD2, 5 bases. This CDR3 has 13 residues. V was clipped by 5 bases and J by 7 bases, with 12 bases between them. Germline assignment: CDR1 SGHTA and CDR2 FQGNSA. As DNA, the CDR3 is TGTGCCAGCAGCCCGGGGTCCAGAAATGAGCAGTTCTTC. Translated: CASSPGSRNEQFF.

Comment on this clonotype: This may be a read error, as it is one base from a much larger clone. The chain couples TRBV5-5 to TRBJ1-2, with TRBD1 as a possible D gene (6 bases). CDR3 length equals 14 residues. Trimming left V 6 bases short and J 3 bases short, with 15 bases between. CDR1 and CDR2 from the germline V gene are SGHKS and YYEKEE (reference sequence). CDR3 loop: CASNSPTGYYGYTF. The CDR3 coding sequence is TGTGCCAGCAACTCCCCTACAGGGTACTATGGCTACACCTTC.

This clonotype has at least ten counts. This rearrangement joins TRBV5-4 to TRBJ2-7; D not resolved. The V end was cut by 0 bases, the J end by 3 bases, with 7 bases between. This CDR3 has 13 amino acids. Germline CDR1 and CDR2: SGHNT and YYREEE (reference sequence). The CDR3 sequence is CASSLGADYEQYF. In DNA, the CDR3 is TGTGCCAGCAGCTTGGGGGCCGACTACGAGCAGTACTTC.

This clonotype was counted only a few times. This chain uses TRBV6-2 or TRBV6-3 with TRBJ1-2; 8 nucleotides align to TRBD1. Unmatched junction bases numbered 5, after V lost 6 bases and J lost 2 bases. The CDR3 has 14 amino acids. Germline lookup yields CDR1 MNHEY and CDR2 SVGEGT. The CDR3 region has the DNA TGTGCCAGCAGGGGGACAGGTGGAAACTATGGCTACACCTTC. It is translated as CASRGTGGNYGYTF.

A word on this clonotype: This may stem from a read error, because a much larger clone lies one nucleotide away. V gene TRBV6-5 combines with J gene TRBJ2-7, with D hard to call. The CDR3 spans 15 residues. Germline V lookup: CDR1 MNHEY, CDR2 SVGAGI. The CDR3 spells CACSPSPTPPYEQYF. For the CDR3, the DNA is TGTGCCTGCAGTCCATCCCCGACTCCACCCTACGAGCAGTACTTC.

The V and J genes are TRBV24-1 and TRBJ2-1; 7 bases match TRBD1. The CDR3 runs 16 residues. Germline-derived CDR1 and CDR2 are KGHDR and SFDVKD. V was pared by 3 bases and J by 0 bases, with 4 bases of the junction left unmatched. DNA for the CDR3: TGTGCCACCAGTGATCCAGGGGGAAGCTCCTACAATGAGCAGTTCTTC. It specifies CATSDPGGSSYNEQFF.

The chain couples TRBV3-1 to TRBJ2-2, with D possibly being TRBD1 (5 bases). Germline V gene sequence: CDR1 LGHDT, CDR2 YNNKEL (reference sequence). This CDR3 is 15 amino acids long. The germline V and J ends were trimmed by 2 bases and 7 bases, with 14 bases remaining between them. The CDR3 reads CASSQLRGGHGELFF. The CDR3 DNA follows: TGTGCCAGCAGCCAATTAAGAGGCGGACACGGGGAGCTGTTTTTT.

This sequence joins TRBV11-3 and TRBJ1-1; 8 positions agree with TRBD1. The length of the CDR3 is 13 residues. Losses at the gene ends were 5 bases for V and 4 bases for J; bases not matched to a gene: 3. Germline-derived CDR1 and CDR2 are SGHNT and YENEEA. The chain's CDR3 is CASSHTGGTEAFF. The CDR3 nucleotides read TGTGCCAGCAGCCATACAGGGGGCACTGAAGCTTTCTTT.

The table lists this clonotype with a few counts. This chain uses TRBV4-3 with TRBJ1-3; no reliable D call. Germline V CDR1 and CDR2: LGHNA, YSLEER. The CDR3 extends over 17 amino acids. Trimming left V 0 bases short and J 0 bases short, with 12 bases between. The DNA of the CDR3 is TGCGCCAGCAGCCAAGATTTTGCGGCTATCTCTGGAAACACCATATATTTT. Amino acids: CASSQDFAAISGNTIYF.

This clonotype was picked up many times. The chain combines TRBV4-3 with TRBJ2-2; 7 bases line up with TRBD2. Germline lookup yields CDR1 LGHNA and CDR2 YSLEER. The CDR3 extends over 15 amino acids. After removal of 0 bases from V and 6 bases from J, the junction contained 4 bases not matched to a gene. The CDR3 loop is CASSQDTGGSGELFF. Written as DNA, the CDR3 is TGCGCCAGCAGCCAAGATACGGGGGGATCCGGGGAGCTGTTTTTT.

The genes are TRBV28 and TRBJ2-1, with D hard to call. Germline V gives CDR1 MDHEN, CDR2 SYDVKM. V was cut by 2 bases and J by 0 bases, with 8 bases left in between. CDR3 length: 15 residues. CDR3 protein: CASSLGGLSYNEQFF. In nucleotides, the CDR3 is TGTGCCAGCAGTTTAGGTGGCCTCTCCTACAATGAGCAGTTCTTC.